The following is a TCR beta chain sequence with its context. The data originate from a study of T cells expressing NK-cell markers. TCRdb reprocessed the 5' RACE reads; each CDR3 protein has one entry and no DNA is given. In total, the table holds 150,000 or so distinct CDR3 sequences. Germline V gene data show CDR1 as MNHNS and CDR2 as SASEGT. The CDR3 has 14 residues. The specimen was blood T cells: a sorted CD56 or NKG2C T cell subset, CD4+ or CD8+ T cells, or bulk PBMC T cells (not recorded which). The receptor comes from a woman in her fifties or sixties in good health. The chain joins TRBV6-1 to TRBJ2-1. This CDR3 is CASSDYSSYNEQFF.